The clone carrying this T cell receptor beta chain was detected a few times. Antigen specificity is unknown. A single record per CDR3 protein comes from TCRdb applying MiXCR to the 5' RACE reads. Here the sample spans 350,000 or so distinct CDR3 sequences, roughly 8% being singletons. This sample was taken from a study of T cells after yellow fever vaccination. Study overall: Researchers used SMART-Seq v4 Ultra Low Input to prepare fractions that had low cell numbers.

The study, taken as a whole, reports: Faster peaking, at day 5 versus 15, marked a secondary response that was weaker.

This CDR3 spans 15 amino acids. V lost 4 bases, J lost 4 bases, and 12 bases lay in between. Germline V gene lookup returns CDR1 KGHDR and CDR2 SFDVKD. The chain joins TRBV24-1 to TRBJ1-4; no firm D call. The source material was PBMCs, sampled approximately 40 days after the first yellow fever vaccination. This clonotype was obtained from a man aged 18-30 years who received the YFV17D yellow fever vaccine. The CDR3 loop is CATSDPRDGNEKLFF. The CDR3 DNA reads TGTGCCACCAGTGACCCGAGGGATGGTAATGAAAAACTGTTTTTT.